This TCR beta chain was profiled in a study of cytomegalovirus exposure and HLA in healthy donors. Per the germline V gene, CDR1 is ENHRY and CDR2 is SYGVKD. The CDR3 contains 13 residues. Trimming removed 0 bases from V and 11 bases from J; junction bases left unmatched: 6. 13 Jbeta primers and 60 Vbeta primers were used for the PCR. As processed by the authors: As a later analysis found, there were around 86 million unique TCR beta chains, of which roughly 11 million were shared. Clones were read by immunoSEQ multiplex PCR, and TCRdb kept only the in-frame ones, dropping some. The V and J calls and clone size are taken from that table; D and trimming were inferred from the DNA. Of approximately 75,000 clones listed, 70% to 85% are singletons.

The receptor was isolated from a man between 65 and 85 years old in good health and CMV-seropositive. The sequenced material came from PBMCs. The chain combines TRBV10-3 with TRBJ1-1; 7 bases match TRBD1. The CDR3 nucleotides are TGTGCCATCAGTGAGTCCGTCAGGGGGTTTGCTTTCTTT. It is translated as CAISESVRGFAFF.